A single sample is the source of the 15 T cell receptor beta chains below, sequenced in a study of blood T cell repertoires in COVID-19. Assay: immunoSEQ multiplex PCR; the TCRdb copy retains only in-frame clones and omits some. This table has over 150,000 clones, 70% to 80% appearing once. The material sequenced was PBMCs or T cells enriched from blood (not recorded which). The receptor source for this set is a woman between 70 and 85 years old in a cohort exposed to, infected with or recovered from COVID-19 (not recorded which).

This chain connects TRBV7-6 to TRBJ2-2; D is unresolved. The germline V gene encodes CDR1 SGHVS and CDR2 FNYEAQ. The CDR3 length is 14 residues. The ends were cut back, 7 bases at V and 0 bases at J, with 9 bases in the middle. CDR3 in amino acids: CASTELANTGELFF. CDR3 in DNA: TGTGCCAGCACCGAGCTCGCGAACACCGGGGAGCTGTTTTTT.

J is TRBJ2-3 and V is TRBV27; 7 bases are shared with TRBD2. CDR1 MNHEY and CDR2 SMNVEV come from the germline V gene (reference sequence). V dropped 4 bases and J dropped 2; count of bases not matched to a gene: 6. The CDR3 length is 15 residues. CDR3: CASSSRGLVTDTQYF. The CDR3 DNA reads as TGTGCCAGCAGTTCCCGAGGACTAGTCACAGATACGCAGTATTTT.

A few counts support this clone. The gene calls are TRBV7-8 and TRBJ1-6, with a tentative D call TRBD1 (6 bases). CDR1 and CDR2 (germline): SGHVS, FQNEAQ. V was clipped by 5 bases and J by 10 bases, with 15 bases between them. The CDR3 is 14 residues long. The CDR3 loop is CASSLRGEGSPLHF. CDR3 sequence (DNA): TGTGCCAGCAGCCTCAGGGGTGAGGGCTCACCCCTCCACTTT.

This clone was seen once. J is TRBJ2-1 and V is TRBV11-2; 12 bases agree with TRBD1. Germline V gene sequence: CDR1 SGHAT, CDR2 FQNNGV. The trim removed 4 bases at V and 10 bases at J, leaving 5 bases unmatched. The CDR3 spans 14 residues. CDR3 DNA: TGTGCCAGCAGCTCAGGGACAGGGGGCCTCGAGCAGTTCTTC. The encoded protein is CASSSGTGGLEQFF.

The rearrangement joins TRBV7-9 to TRBJ2-7; possible D gene TRBD1, 5 bases. Germline V gives CDR1 SEHNR, CDR2 FQNEAQ (reference sequence). V shed 6 bases and J shed 7 bases, with 28 bases lying between them. The CDR3 extends over 17 amino acids. CDR3: CASSGPRARQRQLEQYF. CDR3 coding DNA: TGTGCCAGCAGTGGCCCCCGAGCAAGACAGCGCCAATTGGAGCAGTACTTC.

A single count supports this clone. V gene TRBV19 combines with J gene TRBJ2-2; 10 bases map to TRBD2. This CDR3 is 15 amino acids long. Germline V CDR1 and CDR2: LNHDA, SQIVND (reference sequence). V was pared by 5 bases and J by 6 bases, with 6 bases of the junction left unmatched. In DNA form, the CDR3 reads TGTGCCAGTAGTCCATGGACTAGCGGCGCCGGGGAGCTGTTTTTT. It is translated as CASSPWTSGAGELFF.

The genes are TRBV29-1 and TRBJ1-2, with a weak D call TRBD1 (5 bases). CDR3 size: 12 residues. The V end was cut by 7 bases, the J end by 4 bases, with 13 bases between. CDR1 is SQVTM, CDR2 ANQGSEA, per germline. The CDR3 sequence: CSAGGETYGYTF. DNA of the CDR3: TGCAGCGCCGGGGGGGAAACCTATGGCTACACCTTC.

The chain carries TRBV7-2 and TRBJ1-5; D is perhaps TRBD1 (6 bases). The germline V and J ends were trimmed by 5 bases and 3 bases, with 11 bases remaining between them. CDR1 is SGHTA, CDR2 FQGNSA, per germline. The CDR3 covers 14 residues. The CDR3: CASSPDSFNQPQHF. The DNA for the CDR3 is TGTGCCAGCAGCCCGGACAGCTTCAATCAGCCCCAGCATTTT. Based on the CDR3 plus reference TRBV7-2 and TRBJ1-5, the full variable domain is GAGVSQSPSNKVTEKGKDVELRCDPISGHTALYWYRQSLGQGLEFLIYFQGNSAPDKSGLPSDRFSAERTGGSVSTLTIQRTQQEDSAVYLCASSPDSFNQPQHFGDGTRLSIL.

The V gene is TRBV10-1, the J gene TRBJ2-1, with 9 positions matching TRBD2. The V gene's germline CDR1 is WNHNN and CDR2 SYGVQD (reference sequence). V shed 3 bases, J shed 6 bases, and the junction held 6 bases outside the gene matches. This CDR3 has 15 amino acids. DNA of the CDR3: TGCGCCAGCAGTGATGCTAGCGGGAAAGCCAATGAGCAGTTCTTC. Its protein product is CASSDASGKANEQFF.

V is TRBV5-4 and J is TRBJ1-3, with 9 bases lining up with TRBD1. The CDR3 covers 15 residues. Germline V gene lookup returns CDR1 SGHNT and CDR2 YYREEE (reference sequence). J lost 3 bases, V lost 5 bases, and 6 bases had no gene match. The CDR3 sequence: CASSTGGSGGNTIYF. In nucleotides, the CDR3 is TGTGCCAGCAGTACAGGGGGCTCCGGTGGAAACACCATATATTTT.

The chain recombines TRBV5-1 with TRBJ2-7, with 8 bases matching TRBD2. J gave up 0 bases and V 2 bases, and 1 base lay outside the gene matches. CDR1 and CDR2 (germline): SGHRS, YFSETQ. This CDR3 has 14 amino acids. The CDR3 region has the DNA TGCGCCAGCAGCTTCGGGACTAGCTCCTACGAGCAGTACTTC. Amino acids: CASSFGTSSYEQYF.

The rearrangement links TRBV24-1 to TRBJ2-7; D gene uncertain. The V gene lost 5 bases and the J gene lost 0 bases, with 7 bases spanning the gap. Germline lookup yields CDR1 KGHDR and CDR2 SFDVKD. The CDR3 spans 13 residues. The CDR3 sequence: CATSGDNSYEQYF. In DNA form, the CDR3 reads TGTGCCACCAGTGGCGACAACTCCTACGAGCAGTACTTC.

The V and J genes are TRBV12-3 or TRBV12-4 and TRBJ2-7; maybe TRBD1 (5 bases). The CDR3 sequence is 13 residues long. V lost 6 bases to trimming and J lost 3 bases, with 12 bases between them. The CDR3 loop is CASRSGYGYEQYF. In DNA form, the CDR3 reads TGTGCCAGCAGATCAGGGTACGGCTACGAGCAGTACTTC.

The rearrangement joins TRBV5-4 to TRBJ1-2; D gene unclear. The CDR3 is 13 residues long. Looked up from germline, CDR1 is SGHNT and CDR2 is YYREEE (reference sequence). Trimming cost V 4 bases and J 2 bases, with 9 bases left between them. CDR3 loop: CASSPWENYGYTF. CDR3 DNA: TGTGCCAGCAGCCCGTGGGAGAACTATGGCTACACCTTC.

This clone was recorded a few times. This chain's CDR3 is CASSTDRNEQFF. Written as DNA, the CDR3 is TGCGCCAGCAGCACAGATCGGAATGAGCAGTTCTTC. V gene TRBV5-1 combines with J gene TRBJ2-1; no reliable D call. The V end was cut by 4 bases, the J end by 7 bases, with 9 bases between. CDR1 is SGHRS, CDR2 YFSETQ, per germline. The CDR3 sequence is 12 residues long.